The T cell receptor beta chain described here comes from a study of naive and memory T cell subsets. Study results and limitations: Potentially, T cell activation and differentiation skew this RNA-based measurement.

The library had UMIs added by 3' ligation of an oligonucleotide to TCR cDNA. Whole-blood samples were roughly 2.7 ml of peripheral blood from healthy adult volunteers. Input was about 1 to 1,100 ng of DNase-treated total RNA without cell sorting. Germline loops: CDR1 DFQATT, CDR2 SNEGSKA (reference sequence). CDR3 size: 18 residues. Trimming took 4 bases from V and 7 from J, leaving 31 bases between them. Ligated cDNA underwent four rounds of PCR with nested alpha and beta constant region primers and SP2. Alpha and beta constant region primers primed reverse transcription for blood and skin samples. TCRdb fed the UMI-ligation and nested PCR reads into MiXCR, producing one record per CDR3 protein. Of fewer than 30,000 distinct CDR3 sequences in the sample, over 4% were seen once. This clonotype has ten or more counts. The antigen is undetermined.

The TCR was taken from an adult in good health. The sample was blood. This chain links TRBV20-1 with TRBJ1-1, with D tentatively TRBD1 (6 bases). The CDR3 nucleotides are TGCAGTGCTAATTATCAGGACAGAGGGGCCAATTGCGGGGGTGAAGCTTTCTTT. It encodes CSANYQDRGANCGGEAFF.